These 5 T cell receptor beta chains originate from one sample sequenced in a study of regulatory T cells in long-lasting Graves disease (dated by TCRdb to about 2021). Libraries were constructed by multiplex PCR. The sequencer was an Illumina HiSeq 4000. TCR beta libraries were built with iRepertoire HTBI primers and Arm-PCR amplification of CDR3 regions. TCRdb redid the processing of the public reads, applying fastp at Q25 and MiXCR, and retained in-frame beta chains. Entries that share a CDR3 protein sequence are merged under the most common genes and DNA. This sample gives about 560,000 distinct CDR3 sequences in total; 15% to 20% of them show up just once. The top ten hold 9.5% to 15% of the sample. The time point label for this specimen denotes: newly diagnosed GD, antithyroid drugs for less than 3 months. RNA was extracted from PBMCs in TRIzol for both TCR sequencing and RNA sequencing. This same sample was also taken into another study, of T cells in Graves' hyperthyroidism and ophthalmopathy.

Sequencing was performed on peripheral blood mononuclear cells (PBMCs), taken at new diagnosis, from a patient treated with antithyroid drugs. The receptor set was obtained from a man younger than 30 with Graves disease. Donor details come from another sample of the same person, matched by shared clones.

The V and J genes are TRBV11-3 and TRBJ2-7; TRBD2 matches at 10 bases. The V gene's germline CDR1 is SGHNT and CDR2 YENEEA. The CDR3 is made up of 14 amino acids. V lost 7 bases and J lost 1; bases outside the gene matches: 4. Written as DNA, the CDR3 is TGTGCCAGCAAGGAACTAGCGGGGTCCTACGAGCAGTACTTC. Translation gives CASKELAGSYEQYF.

V and J are TRBV3-1 and TRBJ2-7; 7 bases map to TRBD1. Trimming took 0 bases from V and 3 from J; bases not matched to a gene: 2. CDR3 size: 14 residues. The germline V gene encodes CDR1 LGHDT and CDR2 YNNKEL (reference sequence). The CDR3 nucleotides are TGTGCCAGCAGCCAAGACGGGACAGACTACGAGCAGTACTTC. Protein sequence: CASSQDGTDYEQYF.

Ten or more counts support this clonotype. The chain employs TRBV20-1 and TRBJ2-7; 9 bases are a match to TRBD2. CDR3 length equals 14 residues. The V and J ends lost 3 bases and 0 bases, in that order; junction bases with no gene match: 3. Germline V gene sequence: CDR1 DFQATT, CDR2 SNEGSKA (reference sequence). Here the CDR3 reads CSASFSGGSYEQYF. In nucleotides, the CDR3 is TGCAGTGCTAGTTTTAGCGGGGGCTCCTACGAGCAGTACTTC.

This clonotype was counted ten times or more. The rearrangement joins TRBV12-3 or TRBV12-4 to TRBJ2-7; 8 bases match TRBD2. The CDR3 loop spans 14 amino acids. Unmatched junction bases numbered 9, after V lost 6 bases and J lost 5 bases. The chain's CDR3 is CASSLGLERNEQYF. The CDR3 DNA follows: TGTGCCAGCAGCCTGGGACTAGAACGGAACGAGCAGTACTTC.

This clonotype was detected a few times. The gene calls are TRBV5-6 and TRBJ1-4, with D uncertain. Trimming cost V 3 bases and J 3 bases, with 9 bases left between them. This CDR3 spans 14 amino acids. CDR1 and CDR2 from the germline V gene are SGHDT and YYEEEE. CDR3 sequence (DNA): TGTGCCAGCAGCTCGACGGCACCTAATGAAAAACTGTTTTTT. Amino acid sequence: CASSSTAPNEKLFF. The variable domain in full, completed from reference TRBV5-6 and TRBJ1-4, reads DAGVTQSPTHLIKTRGQQVTLRCSPKSGHDTVSWYQQALGQGPQFIFQYYEEEERQRGNFPDRFSGHQFPNYSSELNVNALLLGDSALYLCASSSTAPNEKLFFGSGTQLSVL.